This entry lists 22 T cell receptor beta chains sequenced from one sample in a study of T cells in Graves' hyperthyroidism and ophthalmopathy. Template material for amplifying TCR beta CDR3 regions consisted of RNA transcripts. Using the HTBI primer set, a first-round RT-PCR was run on the TCR CDR3. TCRdb passed the multiplex PCR reads through MiXCR, listing each CDR3 protein once. The repertoire has over 120,000 distinct CDR3 sequences, over 20% of them found once; the top ten carry 60% to 70%. The sample taken for sequencing was blood. All receptors derive from a woman between 45 and 60 years old with Graves' hyperthyroidism that later progressed to Graves' ophthalmopathy.

This clonotype was seen repeatedly, ten times or more. The V gene is TRBV6-1, the J gene TRBJ1-5, with 10 positions matching TRBD1. Germline V gene lookup returns CDR1 MNHNS and CDR2 SASEGT. CDR3 length: 16 amino acids. J gave up 7 bases and V 3 bases, and 9 bases lay outside the gene matches. The CDR3 spells CASSELGDRGWQPQHF. CDR3 in DNA: TGTGCCAGCAGTGAGTTAGGGGACAGGGGTTGGCAGCCCCAGCATTTT.

This clonotype has more than one count but fewer than ten. The chain employs TRBV7-9 and TRBJ2-1; the D is unclear. Trimming cost V 2 bases and J 6 bases, with 8 bases left between them. CDR1 and CDR2 (germline): SEHNR, FQNEAQ (reference sequence). This CDR3 has 13 amino acids. The DNA for the CDR3 is TGTGCCAGCAGCTTACCGGAAACCAATGAGCAGTTCTTC. Its protein is CASSLPETNEQFF.

This clonotype was found many times. The genes are TRBV6-1 and TRBJ1-5; perhaps TRBD1 as D (6 bases). Germline CDR1 is MNHNS and CDR2 is SASEGT. The CDR3 is made up of 15 amino acids. V gave up 6 bases and J gave up 0 bases, with 12 bases separating them. The CDR3: CASSIGQYSNQPQHF. The CDR3 region has the DNA TGTGCCAGCAGCATCGGACAGTATAGCAATCAGCCCCAGCATTTT.

In nucleotides, the CDR3 is TGTGCCAGCAGCCAAAATGGGGCGGGAGGGCCCGGCTCCTACAATGAGCAGTTCTTC. Amino acids: CASSQNGAGGPGSYNEQFF. The chain joins TRBV3-1 to TRBJ2-1; 9 bases fit TRBD2. The length of the CDR3 is 19 residues. Germline V gene lookup returns CDR1 LGHDT and CDR2 YNNKEL (reference sequence). J gave up 0 bases and V 2 bases, and 11 bases lay outside the gene matches.

Only a few counts were recorded for this clonotype. The chain combines TRBV20-1 with TRBJ1-1, with D maybe TRBD1 (6 bases). The V end lost 4 bases, the J end lost 4 bases, and 16 bases lay between the germline ends. Germline assignment: CDR1 DFQATT and CDR2 SNEGSKA (reference sequence). The CDR3 extends over 14 amino acids. The CDR3 region is CSAISPGAVTEAFF. The CDR3, as DNA: TGCAGTGCTATATCCCCAGGGGCGGTCACTGAAGCTTTCTTT.

This chain links TRBV24-1 with TRBJ1-5; the D gene is possibly TRBD1 (5 bases). V was clipped by 5 bases and J by 6 bases, with 10 bases between them. The CDR3 spans 13 residues. Germline CDR1 reads KGHDR; CDR2 reads SFDVKD. The CDR3 loop reads CATSATGGQPQHF. The CDR3 DNA reads TGTGCCACCAGTGCGACGGGGGGTCAGCCCCAGCATTTT.

The rearrangement links TRBV20-1 to TRBJ1-1; D gene uncertain. Trimming stripped 5 bases from V and 3 bases from J, with 13 bases between. CDR3 size: 13 residues. From germline, CDR1 is DFQATT and CDR2 SNEGSKA (reference sequence). CDR3 nucleotides: TGCAGTGCTCCAGAGGGCACCCACACTGAAGCTTTCTTT. Residues: CSAPEGTHTEAFF.

The chain recombines TRBV5-1 with TRBJ2-5, with D perhaps being TRBD1 or TRBD2 (5 bases each). Trimming pared 4 bases from V and 0 bases from J, leaving 13 bases between. Germline V gene sequence: CDR1 SGHRS, CDR2 YFSETQ. The CDR3 loop spans 15 amino acids. The CDR3 DNA reads as TGCGCCAGCAGCGGGACCCGGTGGTACCAAGAGACCCAGTACTTC. It yields the protein CASSGTRWYQETQYF.

This clonotype has only a few counts. The CDR3 is CASSLSGGGYSYTF. The CDR3 DNA is TGTGCCAGCAGTTTATCCGGGGGCGGTTATAGCTACACCTTC. V gene TRBV27 combines with J gene TRBJ1-2; perhaps TRBD1 as D (6 bases). CDR3 length: 14 residues. V was pared by 0 bases and J by 9 bases, with 14 bases between. CDR1 and CDR2 from the germline V gene are MNHEY and SMNVEV (reference sequence).

The sample holds many counts of this clonotype. The gene calls are TRBV2 and TRBJ1-5, with D unclear. V lost 8 bases and J lost 3, with 8 bases in between. The germline V gene has CDR1 SNHLY and CDR2 FYNNEI. This CDR3 region has 12 residues. This chain's CDR3 is CASGPTNQPQHF. The CDR3, as DNA: TGTGCCAGCGGACCGACCAATCAGCCCCAGCATTTT.

This clonotype has a handful of counts. This chain joins TRBV18 and TRBJ2-1; the match to TRBD2 covers 12 bases. CDR1 KGHSH and CDR2 LQKENI come from the germline V gene. The CDR3 loop spans 20 amino acids. Trimming cost V 1 base and J 3 bases; bases outside gene matches: 13. The CDR3 coding sequence is TGTGCCAGCTCACCACGGGCCCCCCTAGCGGGAGGGCCTAGCTACAATGAGCAGTTCTTC. Translation: CASSPRAPLAGGPSYNEQFF.

The gene calls are TRBV20-1 and TRBJ1-5; D unresolved. This CDR3 has 12 residues. Trimming cost V 4 bases and J 5 bases, with 9 bases left between them. Germline lookup yields CDR1 DFQATT and CDR2 SNEGSKA (reference sequence). This CDR3 reads CSAKRGDQPQHF. CDR3 nucleotides: TGCAGTGCTAAGCGGGGAGATCAGCCCCAGCATTTT.

This clonotype occurred a few times. The chain combines TRBV27 with TRBJ1-1; 11 positions match TRBD1. Germline V gene data show CDR1 as MNHEY and CDR2 as SMNVEV (reference sequence). CDR3 size: 16 residues. J lost 1 base, V lost 3 bases, and 4 bases had no gene match. The CDR3 sequence is CASSFRGQGGNTEAFF. Written as DNA, the CDR3 is TGTGCCAGCAGTTTTAGGGGACAGGGGGGGAACACTGAAGCTTTCTTT.

This clonotype occurred a few times. V gene TRBV5-1 combines with J gene TRBJ2-1; 12 positions match TRBD1. The junction had 5 bases not matched to a gene; V was cut back by 0 bases and J by 7 bases. The CDR3 contains 16 residues. Germline CDR1 reads SGHRS; CDR2 reads YFSETQ. The CDR3: CASSLGDRGRANEQFF. The CDR3 coding sequence is TGCGCCAGCAGCTTGGGGGACAGGGGGCGGGCGAATGAGCAGTTCTTC. The complete variable domain, with remaining parts taken from reference TRBV5-1 and TRBJ2-1, reads KAGVTQTPRYLIKTRGQQVTLSCSPISGHRSVSWYQQTPGQGLQFLFEYFSETQRNKGNFPGRFSGRQFSNSRSEMNVSTLELGDSALYLCASSLGDRGRANEQFFGPGTRLTVL.

This rearrangement joins TRBV19 to TRBJ1-2; the D is unclear. Deletions cut 5 bases from V and 5 bases from J, with 15 bases between. This CDR3 is 14 amino acids long. Germline V lookup: CDR1 LNHDA, CDR2 SQIVND (reference sequence). The CDR3 coding sequence is TGTGCCAGTAGTTCAGAACGGGGAGCTTATGGCTACACCTTC. This codes for CASSSERGAYGYTF.

This clonotype was observed a few times. The V gene is TRBV20-1, the J gene TRBJ2-7; the match to TRBD2 covers 9 bases. This CDR3 comprises 17 residues. The ends lost 2 bases at V and 6 bases at J; junction bases unmatched: 17. Per the germline V gene, CDR1 is DFQATT and CDR2 is SNEGSKA (reference sequence). The CDR3 nucleotides read TGCAGTGCTAGAAGAGGGGGCATGGGGACTAGCAAAGGCGAGCAGTACTTC. Translated, it gives CSARRGGMGTSKGEQYF.

This clonotype has at least ten counts. The chain has TRBV5-1 and TRBJ2-3; D may be TRBD2 (6 bases). The CDR3 consists of 14 residues. CDR1 is SGHRS, CDR2 YFSETQ, per germline. Trimming left V 4 bases short and J 7 bases short, with 16 bases between. CDR3 DNA: TGCGCCAGCAGCCAGGGACTTGCCGAGAATACGCAGTATTTT. Its protein is CASSQGLAENTQYF.

The CDR3: CSARQGRTDTQYF. The CDR3 DNA reads TGCAGTGCCAGACAGGGGCGGACAGATACGCAGTATTTT. The V and J genes are TRBV20-1 and TRBJ2-3; 8 bases fit TRBD1. The CDR3 contains 13 residues. With 6 bases clipped from V and 3 bases from J, the junction kept 5 bases outside the gene matches. The germline gives CDR1 DFQATT, CDR2 SNEGSKA (reference sequence).

There are a few counts of this clonotype. The V call is TRBV3-1, the J call TRBJ2-1; D possibly corresponds to TRBD1 (6 bases). Trimming left V 6 bases short and J 5 bases short, with 20 bases between. The length of the CDR3 is 16 residues. Germline values: CDR1 LGHDT, CDR2 YNNKEL (reference sequence). CDR3 loop: CASSYSQGQGHNEQFF. The CDR3 DNA reads TGTGCCAGCAGTTACTCCCAGGGGCAGGGCCACAATGAGCAGTTCTTC.

V and J are TRBV5-1 and TRBJ2-6; D assignment may be TRBD1 or TRBD2 (5 bases each). CDR1 and CDR2 (germline): SGHRS, YFSETQ. V was clipped by 4 bases and J by 7 bases, with 12 bases between them. The CDR3 covers 14 residues. For the CDR3, the DNA is TGCGCCAGCAGCCTGAGGGGTGGAGCCAACGTCCTGACTTTC. Translating it yields CASSLRGGANVLTF.

Many counts were recorded for this clonotype. The chain recombines TRBV27 with TRBJ2-1, with a tentative D call TRBD2 (5 bases). The CDR3 totals 17 residues. V was clipped by 3 bases and J by 2 bases, with 17 bases between them. Germline lookup yields CDR1 MNHEY and CDR2 SMNVEV (reference sequence). The chain's CDR3 is CASSFGARRVTYNEQFF. The CDR3 DNA follows: TGTGCCAGCAGTTTCGGCGCTCGGCGGGTCACCTACAATGAGCAGTTCTTC.

This sequence joins TRBV28 and TRBJ1-5; tentative D call: TRBD1 (5 bases). There are 16 residues in the CDR3. The V end lost 3 bases, the J end lost 1 base, and 13 bases lay between the germline ends. Germline V gene sequence: CDR1 MDHEN, CDR2 SYDVKM. The chain's CDR3 is CASSLLGDRSNQPQHF. In nucleotides, the CDR3 is TGTGCCAGCAGTTTGCTAGGGGATAGGAGCAATCAGCCCCAGCATTTT.